Below, 27 T cell receptor beta chains from the same sample are listed, as sequenced in a study of shared clonotypes between healthy human individuals. The repertoire was sequenced with immunoSEQ multiplex PCR; TCRdb's copy has only in-frame clones and lacks some. The table includes roughly 2.6 million clones, 90% to 95% detected once. The sequenced sample was naive CD4+ T cells sorted from blood. Described subset: CD45RA+ positively selected. Source of these receptors: a man aged 18 to 29 in good health.

The chain employs TRBV7-2 and TRBJ2-2; TRBD1 might be the D (6 bases). CDR1 SGHTA and CDR2 FQGNSA come from the germline V gene. The CDR3 length is 16 residues. The V and J ends lost 0 bases and 6 bases respectively, with 14 bases between them. CDR3: CASSLAWTAKAGELFF. The CDR3 DNA is TGTGCCAGCAGCTTAGCCTGGACAGCAAAGGCCGGGGAGCTGTTTTTT.

Concerning this clone itself: This specimen includes other DNA sequences encoding the same CDR3. The J gene is TRBJ2-3, the V gene TRBV14; D not certain. This CDR3 spans 13 amino acids. Deletions cut 0 bases from V and 2 bases from J, with 3 bases between. Looked up from germline, CDR1 is SGHDN and CDR2 is FVKESK. The CDR3: CASSQDLTDTQYF. DNA for the CDR3: TGTGCCAGCAGCCAAGATCTCACAGATACGCAGTATTTT.

The chain links TRBV2 to TRBJ1-6; D gene ambiguous. Trimming shortened V by 8 bases and J by 7 bases, and 12 bases separated the two germline ends. Germline lookup yields CDR1 SNHLY and CDR2 FYNNEI. The CDR3 consists of 13 residues. The CDR3 DNA reads as TGTGCCAGCCTACGGAGGGTCAATTCACCCCTCCACTTT. Translating gives CASLRRVNSPLHF.

The chain employs TRBV19 and TRBJ1-6; TRBD1 matches at 7 bases. This CDR3 is built from 14 residues. Germline loops: CDR1 LNHDA, CDR2 SQIVND (reference sequence). Losses at the gene ends were 5 bases for V and 10 bases for J; bases not matched to a gene: 8. The CDR3 spells CASSPDREYSPLHF. The DNA of the CDR3 is TGTGCCAGTAGTCCCGACAGGGAATACTCACCCCTCCACTTT.

The chain combines TRBV19 with TRBJ1-5; 7 positions match TRBD1. The CDR3 consists of 14 residues. Per the germline V gene, CDR1 is LNHDA and CDR2 is SQIVND (reference sequence). After removal of 7 bases from V and 7 bases from J, the junction contained 10 bases not matched to a gene. The CDR3 protein is CASTPRGLGQPQHF. DNA of the CDR3: TGTGCCAGTACCCCCAGGGGGTTAGGGCAGCCCCAGCATTTT.

The rearrangement uses TRBV19 and TRBJ2-3; 9 bases map to TRBD2. The CDR3 is made up of 14 amino acids. Germline CDR1 is LNHDA and CDR2 is SQIVND (reference sequence). V shed 3 bases, J shed 7 bases, and the junction held 5 bases outside the gene matches. The CDR3 here is CASSMRGGPNTQYF. The CDR3 DNA sequence: TGTGCCAGTAGTATGCGGGGGGGCCCCAATACGCAGTATTTT. The variable domain in full, completed from reference TRBV19 and TRBJ2-3, reads DGGITQSPKYLFRKEGQNVTLSCEQNLNHDAMYWYRQDPGQGLRLIYYSQIVNDFQKGDIAEGYSVSREKKESFPLTVTSAQKNPTAFYLCASSMRGGPNTQYFGPGTRLTVL.

This clone was seen once. This sequence joins TRBV6-1 and TRBJ1-5; weak D call: TRBD1 (5 bases). V was clipped by 3 bases and J by 3 bases, with 12 bases between them. From germline, CDR1 is MNHNS and CDR2 SASEGT. CDR3 length equals 15 residues. The CDR3 bases are TGTGCCAGCAGTGAGTCGGGGGGTATCAATCAGCCCCAGCATTTT. Protein sequence: CASSESGGINQPQHF.

This clone was counted a few times. The CDR3, as DNA: TGCGCCAGCAGCTTGTCGGGGATGGAGTCTGAAGCTTTCTTT. It translates to CASSLSGMESEAFF. The chain links TRBV5-1 to TRBJ1-1; no definite D call. V was cut by 1 base and J by 6 bases, with 13 bases left in between. Germline V gene sequence: CDR1 SGHRS, CDR2 YFSETQ. The CDR3 covers 14 residues.

The gene calls are TRBV11-2 and TRBJ2-5; weak D call: TRBD1 (6 bases). The CDR3 covers 19 residues. Germline CDR1 SGHAT, CDR2 FQNNGV. V was pared by 1 base and J by 5 bases, with 26 bases between. As DNA, the CDR3 is TGTGCCAGCAGCTTAGGAAGGGGCCTTGGACAGAGGTCTCGTGAGACCCAGTACTTC. Translated: CASSLGRGLGQRSRETQYF.

The rearrangement links TRBV9 to TRBJ1-6; tentatively, D is TRBD1 (6 bases). The CDR3 consists of 15 residues. V lost 2 bases to trimming and J lost 10 bases, with 16 bases between them. Germline V lookup: CDR1 SGDLS, CDR2 YYNGEE. CDR3 residues: CASSVEQGNGSPLHF. DNA for the CDR3: TGTGCCAGCAGCGTCGAACAGGGAAACGGATCACCCCTCCACTTT.

V gene TRBV7-9 combines with J gene TRBJ2-5; D may match TRBD1 or TRBD2 (5 bases each). Germline CDR1 is SEHNR and CDR2 is FQNEAQ (reference sequence). Trimming took off 2 bases at V and 5 bases at J, with 21 bases between the two ends. The CDR3 has 17 residues. CDR3 sequence reads: CASSLNWAGAVLETQYF. The CDR3 DNA reads TGTGCCAGCAGCTTAAATTGGGCCGGGGCTGTATTGGAGACCCAGTACTTC. The full variable domain, its missing parts supplied by reference TRBV7-9 and TRBJ2-5, is DTGVSQNPRHKITKRGQNVTFRCDPISEHNRLYWYRQTLGQGPEFLTYFQNEAQLEKSRLLSDRFSAERPKGSFSTLEIQRTEQGDSAMYLCASSLNWAGAVLETQYFGPGTRLLVL.

V is TRBV2 and J is TRBJ2-1; no clear D gene. Germline CDR1 SNHLY, CDR2 FYNNEI. V lost 6 bases, J lost 5 bases, and 8 bases lay in between. This CDR3 comprises 12 residues. The CDR3 sequence is CASSRRNNEQFF. CDR3 bases: TGTGCCAGCAGCCGAAGAAACAATGAGCAGTTCTTC.

As for this clone: Other DNA sequences within the sample encode an identical CDR3. CDR3 sequence reads: CASSADGSSGNTIYF. The CDR3, as DNA: TGTGCCAGCAGCGCGGACGGATCCTCTGGAAACACCATATATTTT. This chain connects TRBV9 to TRBJ1-3; D unclear. The germline gives CDR1 SGDLS, CDR2 YYNGEE. The CDR3 runs to 15 residues. The V and J ends lost 3 bases and 0 bases respectively, with 10 bases between them.

The V gene is TRBV29-1, the J gene TRBJ1-4, with a tentative D call TRBD1 (6 bases). The CDR3 has 14 amino acids. The ends were cut back, 1 base at V and 8 bases at J, with 14 bases in the middle. In germline, CDR1 is SQVTM, CDR2 ANQGSEA. The CDR3 sequence is CSVEVSGGGEKLFF. The DNA of the CDR3 is TGCAGCGTTGAAGTATCGGGGGGCGGAGAAAAACTGTTTTTT.

In its sample, this clone was seen once. V and J are TRBV5-4 and TRBJ2-7; 7 bases map to TRBD1. CDR1 and CDR2 from the germline V gene are SGHNT and YYREEE (reference sequence). CDR3 length equals 15 residues. The trim removed 0 bases at V and 1 base at J, leaving 4 bases unmatched. The CDR3 sequence is CASSLAGGPSYEQYF. CDR3 nucleotides: TGTGCCAGCAGCTTGGCAGGGGGTCCTTCCTACGAGCAGTACTTC.

Of note for this clone: The same CDR3 is also encoded by other DNA sequences in this sample. The chain combines TRBV27 with TRBJ2-3; D call uncertain. Trimming shortened V by 3 bases and J by 0 bases, and 7 bases separated the two germline ends. This CDR3 is built from 14 residues. Germline CDR1 MNHEY, CDR2 SMNVEV (reference sequence). CDR3 loop: CASSFGRSTDTQYF. CDR3 in DNA: TGTGCCAGCAGTTTTGGACGGAGCACAGATACGCAGTATTTT.

In regard to this clone: This sample also contains other DNA sequences that code for the same CDR3. V usage is TRBV9 and J usage is TRBJ2-7, with 10 positions matching TRBD2. Trimming took 0 bases from V and 2 from J; bases not matched to a gene: 2. This CDR3 has 15 residues. Germline loops: CDR1 SGDLS, CDR2 YYNGEE. CDR3 region: CASSVELAGTYEQYF. Written as DNA, the CDR3 is TGTGCCAGCAGCGTAGAACTAGCGGGGACCTACGAGCAGTACTTC.

On this clone itself: Other DNA sequences in this sample translate to the same CDR3. This chain joins TRBV7-2 and TRBJ1-3, with 7 nucleotides matching TRBD1. Per germline, CDR1 SGHTA and CDR2 FQGNSA. The CDR3 is made up of 14 amino acids. Trimming removed 2 bases from V and 7 bases from J; junction bases left unmatched: 5. CDR3 protein: CASSLQGVGNTIYF. CDR3 DNA sequence: TGTGCCAGCAGCTTACAGGGGGTTGGGAACACCATATATTTT. Filled out from reference TRBV7-2 and TRBJ1-3, the complete variable domain reads GAGVSQSPSNKVTEKGKDVELRCDPISGHTALYWYRQSLGQGLEFLIYFQGNSAPDKSGLPSDRFSAERTGGSVSTLTIQRTQQEDSAVYLCASSLQGVGNTIYFGEGSWLTVV.

The gene calls are TRBV6-4 and TRBJ2-1; 8 bases map to TRBD1. Germline lookup yields CDR1 MRHNA and CDR2 SNTAGT. V shed 0 bases, J shed 9 bases, and the junction held 10 bases outside the gene matches. CDR3 size: 16 residues. CDR3 region: CASSDSLRQGMGEQFF. The CDR3 DNA is TGTGCCAGCAGTGACTCTTTAAGACAGGGGATGGGTGAGCAGTTCTTC.

This rearrangement joins TRBV2 to TRBJ1-4; 8 bases map to TRBD1. CDR3 length: 17 residues. Germline CDR1 and CDR2: SNHLY and FYNNEI. The trim removed 5 bases at V and 4 bases at J, leaving 12 bases unmatched. The chain's CDR3 is CASSPLGRGPDNEKLFF. The CDR3 DNA reads as TGTGCCAGCAGTCCCCTCGGCAGGGGGCCCGATAATGAAAAACTGTTTTTT.

The V call is TRBV28, the J call TRBJ2-3, with 10 bases that match TRBD2. CDR1 and CDR2 (germline): MDHEN, SYDVKM. This CDR3 region has 14 residues. Trimming took 9 bases from V and 4 from J; bases not matched to a gene: 7. The CDR3 sequence is CASSGGTRADTQYF. CDR3 coding DNA: TGTGCCAGTAGCGGGGGGACCCGCGCAGATACGCAGTATTTT.

This clone was observed a single time. The genes are TRBV5-1 and TRBJ2-1; 10 positions match TRBD2. From germline, CDR1 is SGHRS and CDR2 YFSETQ. The CDR3 totals 17 residues. Germline trimming cut 4 bases from V and 4 bases from J; bases unmatched to any gene: 11. The CDR3 spells CASSRDYPAGGYNEQFF. DNA for the CDR3: TGCGCCAGCAGCCGTGACTATCCAGCGGGGGGGTACAATGAGCAGTTCTTC.

The chain carries TRBV2 and TRBJ1-5; D is ambiguous. The CDR3 runs 13 residues. Deletions cut 4 bases from V and 5 bases from J, with 9 bases between. The germline CDR1 and CDR2 sequences are SNHLY and FYNNEI. Here the CDR3 reads CASSGEVYQPQHF. As DNA, the CDR3 is TGTGCCAGCAGTGGGGAAGTTTATCAGCCCCAGCATTTT.

Written as DNA, the CDR3 is TGTGCCTGGAACACAGGGGGCAATCAGCCCCAGCATTTT. Encoded protein: CAWNTGGNQPQHF. The rearrangement joins TRBV30 to TRBJ1-5, with 7 bases matching TRBD1. The CDR3 is made up of 13 amino acids. Germline values: CDR1 GTSNPN, CDR2 SVGIG (reference sequence). With V trimmed by 4 bases and J by 2 bases, 2 bases remained unmatched.

The genes are TRBV2 and TRBJ1-6, with D perhaps matching TRBD1 (5 bases). The ends were cut back, 6 bases at V and 11 bases at J, with 20 bases in the middle. The CDR3 sequence is 15 residues long. Germline-derived CDR1 and CDR2 are SNHLY and FYNNEI. This CDR3 reads CASRFIPGPRAPLHF. As DNA, the CDR3 is TGTGCCAGCAGGTTTATACCGGGACCCCGGGCACCCCTCCACTTT.

This clone was counted between two and nine times. This chain uses TRBV7-9 with TRBJ1-2; TRBD1 is a possible D gene (6 bases). V shed 4 bases and J shed 3 bases, with 15 bases lying between them. CDR3 size: 15 residues. The V gene's germline CDR1 is SEHNR and CDR2 FQNEAQ (reference sequence). CDR3 sequence reads: CASSSDRTSYYGYTF. The CDR3 bases are TGTGCCAGCAGCTCAGACAGGACGAGTTACTATGGCTACACCTTC.

The CDR3 DNA sequence: TGTGCCAGTAGTACGGGACAGTTCAACACCGGGGAGCTGTTTTTT. Translated: CASSTGQFNTGELFF. The chain joins TRBV19 to TRBJ2-2, with 7 positions matching TRBD1. The CDR3 is made up of 15 amino acids. V shed 4 bases, J shed 2 bases, and the junction held 4 bases outside the gene matches. Per the germline V gene, CDR1 is LNHDA and CDR2 is SQIVND (reference sequence). Full variable domain (outside the CDR3, taken from reference TRBV19 and TRBJ2-2): DGGITQSPKYLFRKEGQNVTLSCEQNLNHDAMYWYRQDPGQGLRLIYYSQIVNDFQKGDIAEGYSVSREKKESFPLTVTSAQKNPTAFYLCASSTGQFNTGELFFGEGSRLTVL.